A selection of T cell receptor beta chains follows, all from one sample in a study of cytomegalovirus exposure and HLA in healthy donors. Assay used: immunoSEQ multiplex PCR; TCRdb lists only in-frame clones, some missing. Listed are 45,000 to 65,000 clones; about an eighth falls within the top ten. Sequenced sample: PBMCs. These TCRs come from a man aged 18-30 years in good health and CMV-seropositive. Both conserved end residues are part of each CDR3. The order of the fields is V gene, J gene, D gene, CDR3 protein, CDR3 DNA. The D gene is left open where the match is weak.

>TRBV28|TRBJ2-7|TRBD1
CASSSRDRGDYEQYF
TGTGCCAGCAGTTCACGGGACAGGGGAGACTACGAGCAGTACTTC
>TRBV10-2|TRBJ1-4|NA
CASYLQVTEKLFF
TGCGCCTCCTACCTACAGGTTACTGAAAAACTGTTTTTT
>TRBV6-1|TRBJ2-7|NA
CASSEPGGGYKQYF
TGTGCCAGCAGTGAACCCGGAGGAGGGTACAAGCAGTACTTC
>TRBV29-1|TRBJ1-2|NA
CSVVRDTNRRGYTF
TGCAGCGTTGTCCGGGACACCAACCGGCGGGGCTACACCTTC
>TRBV10-3|TRBJ2-3|TRBD2
CAISETSGSDPGGNTQYF
TGTGCCATCAGTGAGACTAGCGGGAGTGATCCAGGAGGGAATACGCAGTATTTT
>TRBV10-3|TRBJ2-3|TRBD2
CAISESLAEWSDTQYF
TGTGCCATCAGTGAGTCCCTAGCGGAATGGTCAGATACGCAGTATTTT
>TRBV4-1|TRBJ2-1|NA
CASSYQQGSEQFF
TGCGCCAGCAGCTACCAACAGGGTTCTGAGCAGTTCTTC
>TRBV5-8|TRBJ2-2|NA
CASSFGQGRNTGELFF
TGTGCCAGCAGCTTCGGGCAGGGGCGGAACACCGGGGAGCTGTTTTTT
>TRBV19|TRBJ2-3|NA
CASRGGPTDTQYF
TGTGCCAGTAGGGGGGGTCCCACAGATACGCAGTATTTT
>TRBV4-1|TRBJ2-6|TRBD2
CASSQALIREGGFVLTF
TGCGCCAGCAGCCAAGCTCTAATCCGGGAGGGCGGCTTCGTCCTGACTTTC
>TRBV19|TRBJ2-5|TRBD1
CASSLETGGKETQYF
TGTGCCAGTAGTCTAGAGACAGGGGGCAAAGAGACCCAGTACTTC
>TRBV14|TRBJ2-7|TRBD1
CASSQVGTGIHEQYF
TGTGCCAGCAGCCAAGTCGGGACAGGGATCCACGAGCAGTACTTC
>TRBV28|TRBJ2-1|NA
CASSPGTSSYNEQFF
TGTGCCAGCAGTCCCGGGACAAGCTCCTACAATGAGCAGTTCTTC
>TRBV6-1|TRBJ2-3|TRBD1
CASSEPTGAGTDTQYF
TGTGCCAGCAGTGAGCCGACAGGGGCCGGCACAGATACGCAGTATTTT
>TRBV30|TRBJ2-5|NA
CAWNYGGPVQETQYF
TGTGCCTGGAATTACGGGGGGCCGGTCCAAGAGACCCAGTACTTC
>TRBV30|TRBJ2-7|NA
CAWSVNVGEQYF
TGTGCCTGGAGTGTTAACGTCGGCGAGCAGTACTTC
>TRBV13|TRBJ1-1|TRBD1
CASSLYAGGAFF
TGTGCCAGCAGCTTATATGCAGGGGGAGCTTTCTTT
>TRBV7-2|TRBJ2-5|NA
CASSPTGDQETQYF
TGTGCCAGCAGCCCTACAGGCGACCAAGAGACCCAGTACTTC
>TRBV19|TRBJ1-1|NA
CASTPGGAEGEAFF
TGTGCCAGTACCCCTGGGGGCGCGGAAGGTGAAGCTTTCTTT
>TRBV25-1|TRBJ2-1|TRBD2
CASSPAGVSYNEQFF
TGTGCCAGCAGTCCCGCGGGAGTTAGTTACAATGAGCAGTTCTTC
>TRBV7-9|TRBJ2-1|NA
CASSFPFNEQFF
TGTGCCAGCAGCTTCCCCTTCAATGAGCAGTTCTTC
>TRBV6-1|TRBJ2-7|NA
CASTSSYEQYF
TGTGCCAGCACTAGCTCCTACGAGCAGTACTTC
>TRBV9|TRBJ2-3|NA
CASSVSGSGYPDTQYF
TGTGCCAGCAGCGTTAGTGGGAGTGGTTACCCAGATACGCAGTATTTT
>TRBV19|TRBJ2-3|TRBD2
CASSMRGSQLPDTQYF
TGTGCCAGTAGTATGCGGGGGAGCCAACTCCCAGATACGCAGTATTTT
>TRBV18|TRBJ1-5|NA
CASSSTGNQPQHF
TGTGCCAGCTCATCTACAGGTAATCAGCCCCAGCATTTT
>TRBV7-8|TRBJ1-4|NA
CASSLNRQNEKLFF
TGTGCCAGCAGCTTAAACAGACAAAATGAAAAACTGTTTTTT
>TRBV5-8|TRBJ2-1|TRBD2
CASSAGTSGSWSSYNEQFF
TGTGCCAGCAGCGCAGGGACTAGCGGGAGTTGGAGCTCCTACAATGAGCAGTTCTTC